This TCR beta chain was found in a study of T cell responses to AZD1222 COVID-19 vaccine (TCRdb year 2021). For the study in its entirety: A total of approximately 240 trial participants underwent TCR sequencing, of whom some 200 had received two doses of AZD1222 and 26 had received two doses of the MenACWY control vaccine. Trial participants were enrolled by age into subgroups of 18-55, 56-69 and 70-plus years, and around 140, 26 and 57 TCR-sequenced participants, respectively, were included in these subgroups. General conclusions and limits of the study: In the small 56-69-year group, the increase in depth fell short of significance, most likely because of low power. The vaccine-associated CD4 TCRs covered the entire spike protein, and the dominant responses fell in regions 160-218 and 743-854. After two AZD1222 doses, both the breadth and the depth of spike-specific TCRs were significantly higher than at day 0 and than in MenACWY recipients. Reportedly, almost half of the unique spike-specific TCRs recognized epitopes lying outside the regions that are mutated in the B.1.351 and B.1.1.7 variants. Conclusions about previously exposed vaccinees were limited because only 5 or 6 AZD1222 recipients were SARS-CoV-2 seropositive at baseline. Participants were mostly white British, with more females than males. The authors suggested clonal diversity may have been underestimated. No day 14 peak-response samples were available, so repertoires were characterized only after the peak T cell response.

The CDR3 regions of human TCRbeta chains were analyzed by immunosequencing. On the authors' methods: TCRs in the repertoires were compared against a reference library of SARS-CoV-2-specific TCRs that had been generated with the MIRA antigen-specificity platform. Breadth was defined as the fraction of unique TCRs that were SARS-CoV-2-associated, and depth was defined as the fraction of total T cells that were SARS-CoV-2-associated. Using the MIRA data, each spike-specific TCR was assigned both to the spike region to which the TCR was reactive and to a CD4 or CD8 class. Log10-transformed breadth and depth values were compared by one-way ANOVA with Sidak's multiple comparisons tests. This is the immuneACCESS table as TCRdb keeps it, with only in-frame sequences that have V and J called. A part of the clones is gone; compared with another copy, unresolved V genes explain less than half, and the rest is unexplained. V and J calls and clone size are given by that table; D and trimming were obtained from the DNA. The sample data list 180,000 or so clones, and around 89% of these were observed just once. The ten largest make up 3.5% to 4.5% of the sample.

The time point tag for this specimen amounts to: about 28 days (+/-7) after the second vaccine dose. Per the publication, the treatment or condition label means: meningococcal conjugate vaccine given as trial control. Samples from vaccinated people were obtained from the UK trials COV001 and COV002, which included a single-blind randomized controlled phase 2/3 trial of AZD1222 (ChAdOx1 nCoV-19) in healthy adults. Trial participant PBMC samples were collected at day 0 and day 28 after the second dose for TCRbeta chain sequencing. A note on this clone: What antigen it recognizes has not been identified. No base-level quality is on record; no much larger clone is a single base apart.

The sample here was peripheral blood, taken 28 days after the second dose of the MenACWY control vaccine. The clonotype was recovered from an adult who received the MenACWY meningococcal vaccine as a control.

The CDR3 protein sequence reads: CASSPRSGANVLTF. DNA sequence: TGCGCCAGCAGCCCTAGGTCTGGGGCCAACGTCCTGACTTTC. Recombination connected TRBV5-1 to TRBJ2-6; no D gene call is confident. The CDR3 has 14 amino acids, counting the end cysteine and phenylalanine. CDR3 DNA only is kept here, 42 bases in frame from base 1. V is reduced by 4 bases and J by 1 base, leaving a spacing of 6 bases between them. CDR1 and CDR2 are read off the germline V gene as SGHRS and YFSETQ. Here the CDR3 is joined to the reference TRBV5-1 and TRBJ2-6 genes, and the full variable domain is: KAGVTQTPRYLIKTRGQQVTLSCSPISGHRSVSWYQQTPGQGLQFLFEYFSETQRNKGNFPGRFSGRQFSNSRSEMNVSTLELGDSALYLCASSPRSGANVLTFGAGSRLTVL.